This T cell receptor (beta chain) emerged from a study of T cells in localized non-small cell lung cancer. Study findings and constraints: Heterogeneity cannot be ruled out, as sequencing used one tumor region only. Within adjacent lung there appeared a median approximately 59 of the top 100 tumor clones. Among the tissues sampled, uninvolved adjacent lung had the highest T cell clonality, above tumor.

V was shortened by 3 bases and J by 5 bases, with 11 bases between the two germline ends. Looked up from germline, CDR1 is SQVTM and CDR2 is ANQGSEA. This CDR3 has 13 amino acids. The table came from immunoSEQ multiplex PCR; TCRdb's copy has only in-frame clones and leaves some out. The sample gives tens of thousands of clones, about 83% of which show up once; 7.5% to 8% is in the top ten. In the case of this clone: Its target is unknown.

Source: PBMCs, taken before any cancer treatment. This sequence was found in a man aged 40-75 years with stage II lung adenocarcinoma. The chain has TRBV29-1 and TRBJ2-1; D is perhaps TRBD2 (5 bases). In DNA form, the CDR3 reads TGCAGCGTTGAGGAGTGGACTGACAATGAGCAGTTCTTC. Its protein product is CSVEEWTDNEQFF.